The sequence of this T cell receptor beta chain was determined in a study of blood T cells in healthy people across ages (dated by TCRdb to 2014 to 2015). Regarding the study in general: Template switching captured roughly one uniquely barcoded TCR beta cDNA molecule per two T cells in model experiments. Donors were grouped into four age groups: young (average roughly 15 years), middle-aged (39), aged (62) and long-lived (around 82). To avoid experimental bias, donors of different ages were randomly spread across the sequencing lanes. Using deep sequencing normalized with unique cDNA molecular identifiers, the study measured how TCR beta repertoire diversity changes with age. For two donors (one aged 18 to 30 and one aged 80 or older), the study analyzed two additional independent replicas of 1 million unique cDNA reads from the same blood draw.

This clonotype was found a few times. Its antigen is still unknown. Base quality data are lacking; no much larger clone is found one base away. What the study reported, not specific to this receptor: Estimates of total diversity from one million sequenced T cells were regarded as lower bounds and underestimates. Observed TCR beta diversity per million T cells fell roughly linearly with age, and a significant reduction was already apparent by age roughly 40. A strong correlation was found between observed TCR beta diversity and the percentage of naive T cells measured by flow cytometry. The long-lived group showed more naive CD4+ T cells, fewer expanded clones and increased TCR diversity than the aged group, suggesting age selection. Because donor CMV infection status was unknown, age-related changes in expanded clonotypes were potentially confounded. Because profiling used bulk unsorted PBMCs, naive and antigen-experienced compartments could not be compared conclusively.

V and J are truncated by 3 bases and 4 bases respectively, leaving an intervening sequence of 15 bases. CDR1 and CDR2 are read off the germline V gene as KGHSH and LQKENI. The CDR3, cysteine through phenylalanine, is 15 amino acids long. The kept DNA is CDR3 alone, 45 bases in frame from the first base. The donors were a few dozen Caucasian individuals from Russia, aged roughly 6 to 95 years, who were systemically healthy. About 10 milliliters of peripheral blood were collected from each donor into EDTA-treated Vacutainer tubes. Ficoll-Paque density-gradient centrifugation was used to isolate PBMCs, with at least 7 million per sample. Total RNA, at least 6 micrograms per sample, was extracted from PBMCs with Trizol reagent. For every donor, flow cytometry on a PBMC aliquot measured the percentage of naive CD45RAhigh/CD27high T cells. The library was produced with 5' RACE. Instrument on record: Illumina HiSeq 2500. A second PCR of about 6 to 12 cycles was run with a J-beta primer mix and a sample-barcoded 5' primer. A unique molecular identifier was introduced onto each TCR beta cDNA molecule by a template-switch 5' adaptor carrying 12 random nucleotides. Each sample yielded at least 3 million CDR3-containing paired-end reads. All of the RNA was converted into first-strand cDNA using the Mint cDNA synthesis kit, with a TRBC-specific oligonucleotide serving as the primer. Following uracil-DNA glycosylase treatment, a first 18-cycle PCR with universal primers M1SS and BC2_uni_R was performed on all cDNA. On the authors' methods: For normalization, 1 million high-quality reads were randomly selected from each sample, with every read carrying a distinct molecular identifier. Instead of being binned into consensus sequences, reads that shared molecular identifiers were thrown out. MiTCR, with a Q25 quality threshold and the strictest error-elimination algorithm, was used for CDR3 identification, clonotype clustering and error correction. A nonparametric unseen species model with Euler transformation was used to estimate a lower bound on total TCR beta diversity. TCRdb ran its own pipeline on the public reads, namely fastp trimming at Q25 and MiXCR clone calling, and kept in-frame beta chains. Rows are unified per CDR3 protein, each entry keeping the most common DNA and genes. These V and J calls derive from TCRdb rather than the authors' analysis. This sample is represented by about 1.6 million distinct CDR3 sequences; 30% to 35% of them were singletons. Roughly 12% of the sample lies in the top ten.

Sample: blood. The chain employs TRBV18 and TRBJ1-2; the D gene is perhaps TRBD1, on 5 matching bases. The sequence came from a woman in her 30s in good health. The bases are TGTGCCAGCTCACCGGTATGGGGCGTAACCTATGGCTACACCTTC. Its product reads: CASSPVWGVTYGYTF.